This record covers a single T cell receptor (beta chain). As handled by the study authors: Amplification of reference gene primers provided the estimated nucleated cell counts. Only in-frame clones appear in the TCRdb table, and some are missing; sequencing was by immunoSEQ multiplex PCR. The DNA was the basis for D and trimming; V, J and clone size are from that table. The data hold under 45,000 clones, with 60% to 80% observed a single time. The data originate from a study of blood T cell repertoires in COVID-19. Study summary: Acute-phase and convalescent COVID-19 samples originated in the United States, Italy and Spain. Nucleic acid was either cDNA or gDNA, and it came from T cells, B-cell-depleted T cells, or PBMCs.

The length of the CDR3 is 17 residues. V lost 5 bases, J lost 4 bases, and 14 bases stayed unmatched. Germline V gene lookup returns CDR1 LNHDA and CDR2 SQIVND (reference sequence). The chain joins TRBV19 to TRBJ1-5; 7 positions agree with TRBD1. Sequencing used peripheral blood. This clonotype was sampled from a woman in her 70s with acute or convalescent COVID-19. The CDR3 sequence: CASSLRVVAGGNQPQHF. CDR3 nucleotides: TGTGCCAGTAGTCTTCGAGTCGTTGCAGGGGGTAATCAGCCCCAGCATTTT.